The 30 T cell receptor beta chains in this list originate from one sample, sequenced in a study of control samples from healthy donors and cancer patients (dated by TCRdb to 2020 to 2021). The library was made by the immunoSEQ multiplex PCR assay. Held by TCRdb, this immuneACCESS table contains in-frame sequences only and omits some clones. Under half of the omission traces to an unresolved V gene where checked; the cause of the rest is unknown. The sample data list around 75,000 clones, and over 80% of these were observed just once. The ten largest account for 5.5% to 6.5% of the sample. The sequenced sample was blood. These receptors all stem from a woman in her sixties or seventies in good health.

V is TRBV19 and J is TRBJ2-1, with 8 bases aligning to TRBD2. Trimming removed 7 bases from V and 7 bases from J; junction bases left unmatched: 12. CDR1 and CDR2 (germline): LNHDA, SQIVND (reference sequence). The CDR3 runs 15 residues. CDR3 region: CASNRPGGPKNEQFF. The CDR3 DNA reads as TGTGCCAGTAACCGCCCGGGAGGGCCTAAAAATGAGCAGTTCTTC.

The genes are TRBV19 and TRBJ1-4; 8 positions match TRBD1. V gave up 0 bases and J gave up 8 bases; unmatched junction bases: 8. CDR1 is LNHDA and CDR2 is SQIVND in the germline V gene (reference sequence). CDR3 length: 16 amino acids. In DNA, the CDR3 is TGTGCCAGTAGTATAGAAGGACAGGGAATAAGAGAAAAACTGTTTTTT. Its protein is CASSIEGQGIREKLFF.

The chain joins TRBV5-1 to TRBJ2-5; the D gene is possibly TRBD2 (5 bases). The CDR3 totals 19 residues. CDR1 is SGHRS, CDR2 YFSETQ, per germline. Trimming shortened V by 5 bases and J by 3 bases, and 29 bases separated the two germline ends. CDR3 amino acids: CASRRRFTSGMDLEETQYF. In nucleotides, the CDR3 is TGCGCCAGCAGACGTCGCTTCACTAGTGGCATGGATTTGGAAGAGACCCAGTACTTC.

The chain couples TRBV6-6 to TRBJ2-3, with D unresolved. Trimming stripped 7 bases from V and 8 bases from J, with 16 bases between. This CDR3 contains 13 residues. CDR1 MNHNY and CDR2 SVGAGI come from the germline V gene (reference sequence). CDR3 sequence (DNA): TGTGCCAGCAACGCTGGACCCGCGCGTACGCAGTATTTT. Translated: CASNAGPARTQYF.

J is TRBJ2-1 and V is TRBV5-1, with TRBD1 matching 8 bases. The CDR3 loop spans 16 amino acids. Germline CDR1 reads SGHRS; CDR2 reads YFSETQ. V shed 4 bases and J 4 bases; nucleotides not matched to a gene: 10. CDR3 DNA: TGCGCCAGCAGCGAGAACTACAGGGGGAGATACAATGAGCAGTTCTTC. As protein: CASSENYRGRYNEQFF.

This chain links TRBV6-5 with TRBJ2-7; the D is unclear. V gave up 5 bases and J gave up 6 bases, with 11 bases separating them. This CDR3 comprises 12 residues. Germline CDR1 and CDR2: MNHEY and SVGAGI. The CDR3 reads CASSPPWREQYF. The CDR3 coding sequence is TGTGCCAGCAGTCCCCCATGGCGCGAGCAGTACTTC.

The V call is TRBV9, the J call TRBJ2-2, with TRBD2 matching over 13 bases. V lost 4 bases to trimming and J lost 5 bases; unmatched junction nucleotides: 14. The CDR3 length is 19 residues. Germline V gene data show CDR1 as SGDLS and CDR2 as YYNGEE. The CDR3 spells CASSTLSGTSGKRTGELFF. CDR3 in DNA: TGTGCCAGCAGCACGCTATCCGGGACTAGCGGGAAGCGAACCGGGGAGCTGTTTTTT. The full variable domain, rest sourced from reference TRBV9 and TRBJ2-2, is DSGVTQTPKHLITATGQRVTLRCSPRSGDLSVYWYQQSLDQGLQFLIQYYNGEERAKGNILERFSAQQFPDLHSELNLSSLELGDSALYFCASSTLSGTSGKRTGELFFGEGSRLTVL.

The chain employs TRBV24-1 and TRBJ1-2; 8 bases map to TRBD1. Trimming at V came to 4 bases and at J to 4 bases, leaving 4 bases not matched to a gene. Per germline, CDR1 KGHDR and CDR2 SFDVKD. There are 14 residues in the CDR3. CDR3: CATSETGGSYGYTF. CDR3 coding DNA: TGTGCCACCAGTGAAACAGGGGGTAGCTATGGCTACACCTTC.

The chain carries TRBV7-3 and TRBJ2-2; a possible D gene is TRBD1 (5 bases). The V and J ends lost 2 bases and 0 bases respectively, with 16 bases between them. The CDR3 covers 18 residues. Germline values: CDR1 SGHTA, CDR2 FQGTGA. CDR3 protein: CASSLYGDDRTNTGELFF. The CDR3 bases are TGTGCCAGCAGCTTATATGGGGATGACAGAACGAACACCGGGGAGCTGTTTTTT.

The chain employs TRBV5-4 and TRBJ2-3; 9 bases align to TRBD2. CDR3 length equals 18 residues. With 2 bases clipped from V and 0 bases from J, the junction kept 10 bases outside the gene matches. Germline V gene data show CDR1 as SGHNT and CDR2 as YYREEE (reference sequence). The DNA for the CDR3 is TGTGCCAGCAGCTTCTATCTAGCGGGAAACCCTAGCACAGATACGCAGTATTTT. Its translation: CASSFYLAGNPSTDTQYF.

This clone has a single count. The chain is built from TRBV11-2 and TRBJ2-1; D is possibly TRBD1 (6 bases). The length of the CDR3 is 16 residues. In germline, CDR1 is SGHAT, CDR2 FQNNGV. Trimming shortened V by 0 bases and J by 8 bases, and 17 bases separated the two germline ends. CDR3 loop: CASSLDRAGELYEQFF. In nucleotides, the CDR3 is TGTGCCAGCAGCTTAGATAGGGCAGGGGAGCTATATGAGCAGTTCTTC. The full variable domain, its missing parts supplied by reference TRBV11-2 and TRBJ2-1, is EAGVAQSPRYKIIEKRQSVAFWCNPISGHATLYWYQQILGQGPKLLIQFQNNGVVDDSQLPKDRFSAERLKGVDSTLKIQPAKLEDSAVYLCASSLDRAGELYEQFFGPGTRLTVL.

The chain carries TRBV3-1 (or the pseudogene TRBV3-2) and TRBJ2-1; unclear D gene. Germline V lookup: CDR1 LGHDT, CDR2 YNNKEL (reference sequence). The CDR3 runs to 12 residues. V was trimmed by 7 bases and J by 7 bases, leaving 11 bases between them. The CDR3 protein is CASTSFSNEQFF. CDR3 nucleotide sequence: TGTGCCAGCACCTCGTTTTCTAATGAGCAGTTCTTC.

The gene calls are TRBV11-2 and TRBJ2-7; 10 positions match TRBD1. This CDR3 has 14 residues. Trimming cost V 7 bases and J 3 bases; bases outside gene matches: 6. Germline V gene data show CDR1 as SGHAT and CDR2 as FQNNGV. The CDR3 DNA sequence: TGTGCCAGCAAGAAGGGACAGGGGATCTACGAGCAGTACTTC. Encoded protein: CASKKGQGIYEQYF.

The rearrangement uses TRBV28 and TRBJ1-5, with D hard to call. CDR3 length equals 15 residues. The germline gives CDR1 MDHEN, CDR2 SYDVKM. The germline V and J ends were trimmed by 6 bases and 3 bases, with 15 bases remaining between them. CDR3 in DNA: TGTGCCAGCAGACTGCAGGTGGAGCACAATCAGCCCCAGCATTTT. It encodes CASRLQVEHNQPQHF.

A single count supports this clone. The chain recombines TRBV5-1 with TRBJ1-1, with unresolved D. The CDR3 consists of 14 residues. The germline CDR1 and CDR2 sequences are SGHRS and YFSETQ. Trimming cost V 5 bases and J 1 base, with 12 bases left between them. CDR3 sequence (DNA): TGCGCCAGCAGGGAACCCCGTGGGAACACTGAAGCTTTCTTT. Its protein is CASREPRGNTEAFF.

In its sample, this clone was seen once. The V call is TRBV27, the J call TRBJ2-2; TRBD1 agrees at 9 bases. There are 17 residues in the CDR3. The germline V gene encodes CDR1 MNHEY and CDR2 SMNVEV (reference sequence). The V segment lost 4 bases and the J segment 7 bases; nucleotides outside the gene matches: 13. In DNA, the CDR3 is TGTGCCAGCAGTTCCCACCCGGGACAGGGATCCATCGGGGAGCTGTTTTTT. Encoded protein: CASSSHPGQGSIGELFF.

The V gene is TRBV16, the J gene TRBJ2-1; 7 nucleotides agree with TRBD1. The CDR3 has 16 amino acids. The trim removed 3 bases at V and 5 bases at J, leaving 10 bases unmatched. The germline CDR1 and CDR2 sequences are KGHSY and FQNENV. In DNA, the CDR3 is TGTGCCAGCAGCCACCAGACAGGGATTGGGAACAATGAGCAGTTCTTC. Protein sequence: CASSHQTGIGNNEQFF.

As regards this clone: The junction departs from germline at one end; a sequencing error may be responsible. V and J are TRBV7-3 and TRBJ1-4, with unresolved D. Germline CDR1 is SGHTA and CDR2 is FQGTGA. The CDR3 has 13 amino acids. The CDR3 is CASSLRSWGKTVF. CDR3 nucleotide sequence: TGTGCCAGCAGCTTAAGGAGCTGGGGAAAAACTGTTTTT.

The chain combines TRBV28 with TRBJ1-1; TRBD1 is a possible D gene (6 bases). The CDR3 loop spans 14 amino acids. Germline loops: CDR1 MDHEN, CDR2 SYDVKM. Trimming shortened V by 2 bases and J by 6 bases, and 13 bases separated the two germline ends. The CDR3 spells CASSLAQGKAEAFF. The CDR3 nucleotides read TGTGCCAGCAGTTTAGCACAGGGAAAGGCTGAAGCTTTCTTT.

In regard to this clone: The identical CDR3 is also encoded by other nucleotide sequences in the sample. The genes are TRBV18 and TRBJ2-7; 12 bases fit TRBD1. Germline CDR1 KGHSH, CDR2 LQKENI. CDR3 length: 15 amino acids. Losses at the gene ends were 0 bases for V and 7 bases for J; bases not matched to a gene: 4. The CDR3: CASSPPGQGAGEQYF. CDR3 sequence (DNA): TGTGCCAGCTCACCACCGGGACAGGGGGCAGGAGAGCAGTACTTC. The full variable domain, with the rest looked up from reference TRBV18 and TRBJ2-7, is NAGVMQNPRHLVRRRGQEARLRCSPMKGHSHVYWYRQLPEEGLKFMVYLQKENIIDESGMPKERFSAEFPKEGPSILRIQQVVRGDSAAYFCASSPPGQGAGEQYFGPGTRLTVT.

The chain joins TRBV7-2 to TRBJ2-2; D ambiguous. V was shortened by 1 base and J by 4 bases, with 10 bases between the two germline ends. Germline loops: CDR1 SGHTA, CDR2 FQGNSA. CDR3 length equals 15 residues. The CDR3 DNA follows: TGTGCCAGCAGCTTAGGATTGGGAACCACCGGGGAGCTGTTTTTT. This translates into CASSLGLGTTGELFF. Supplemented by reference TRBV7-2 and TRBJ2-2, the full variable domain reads GAGVSQSPSNKVTEKGKDVELRCDPISGHTALYWYRQSLGQGLEFLIYFQGNSAPDKSGLPSDRFSAERTGGSVSTLTIQRTQQEDSAVYLCASSLGLGTTGELFFGEGSRLTVL.

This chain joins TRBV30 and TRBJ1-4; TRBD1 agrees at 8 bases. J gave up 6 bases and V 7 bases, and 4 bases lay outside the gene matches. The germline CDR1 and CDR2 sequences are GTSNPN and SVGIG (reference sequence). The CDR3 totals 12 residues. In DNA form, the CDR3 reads TGTGCCTATGACAGGGGTTATGAAAAACTGTTTTTT. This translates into CAYDRGYEKLFF.

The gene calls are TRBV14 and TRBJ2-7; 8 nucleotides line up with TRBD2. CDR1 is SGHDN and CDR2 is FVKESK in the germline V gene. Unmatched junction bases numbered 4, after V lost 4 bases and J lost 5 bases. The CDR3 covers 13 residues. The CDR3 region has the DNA TGTGCCAGCAGCCGTGGGACTAGAAACGAGCAGTACTTC. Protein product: CASSRGTRNEQYF.

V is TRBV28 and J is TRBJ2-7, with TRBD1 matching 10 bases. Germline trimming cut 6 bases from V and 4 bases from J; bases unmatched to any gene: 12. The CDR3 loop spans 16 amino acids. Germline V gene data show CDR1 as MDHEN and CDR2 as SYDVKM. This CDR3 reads CASSTPSGTGEYEQYF. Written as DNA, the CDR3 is TGTGCCAGCAGCACTCCTTCCGGGACAGGGGAATACGAGCAGTACTTC.

CDR3 amino acids: CASSQGASGSYEQYF. CDR3 bases: TGTGCCAGCAGCCAAGGGGCTAGCGGGAGTTACGAGCAGTACTTC. The chain combines TRBV3-1 (or the pseudogene TRBV3-2) with TRBJ2-7; TRBD2 matches 10 bases. Germline CDR1 reads LGHDT; CDR2 reads YNNKEL (reference sequence). This CDR3 region has 15 residues. The V and J ends lost 1 base and 4 bases, in that order; junction bases with no gene match: 4.

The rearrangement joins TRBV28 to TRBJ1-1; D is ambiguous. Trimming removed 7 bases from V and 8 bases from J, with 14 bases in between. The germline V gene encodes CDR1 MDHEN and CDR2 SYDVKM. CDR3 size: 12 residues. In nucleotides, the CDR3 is TGTGCCAGCACTTCAAGGTTGGGGGAAGCTTTCTTT. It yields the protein CASTSRLGEAFF.

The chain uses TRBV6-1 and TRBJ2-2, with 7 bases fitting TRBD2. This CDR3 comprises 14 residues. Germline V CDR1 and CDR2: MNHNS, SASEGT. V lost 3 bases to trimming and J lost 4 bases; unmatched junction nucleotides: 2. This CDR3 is CASSELAATGELFF. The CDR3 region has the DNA TGTGCCAGCAGTGAGCTAGCGGCCACCGGGGAGCTGTTTTTT.

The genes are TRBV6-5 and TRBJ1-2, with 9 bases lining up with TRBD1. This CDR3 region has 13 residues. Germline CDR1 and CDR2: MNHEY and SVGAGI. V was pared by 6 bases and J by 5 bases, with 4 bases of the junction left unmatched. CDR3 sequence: CASSKQGAYGYTF. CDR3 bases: TGTGCCAGCAGCAAACAGGGGGCTTATGGCTACACCTTC.

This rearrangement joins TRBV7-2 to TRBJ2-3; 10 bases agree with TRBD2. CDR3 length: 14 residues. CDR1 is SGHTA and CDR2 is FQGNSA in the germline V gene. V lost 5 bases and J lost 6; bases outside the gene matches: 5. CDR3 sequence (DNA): TGTGCCAGCAGCACCCGGGGACTAGCGGATACGCAGTATTTT. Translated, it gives CASSTRGLADTQYF.

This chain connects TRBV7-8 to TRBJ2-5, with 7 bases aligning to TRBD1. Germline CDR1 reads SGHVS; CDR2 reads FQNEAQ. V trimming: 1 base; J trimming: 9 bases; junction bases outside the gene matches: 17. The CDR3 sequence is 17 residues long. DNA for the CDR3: TGTGCCAGCAGCTTAGTAGGTCCGGGACAGACATGGTGGGCCCAGTACTTC. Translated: CASSLVGPGQTWWAQYF.